This is a list of T cell receptor beta chains from one sample in a study of T cells after yellow fever vaccination. One entry per CDR3 protein results from TCRdb running MiXCR on the 5' RACE reads. The repertoire holds about 220,000 distinct CDR3 sequences, with roughly 6.3% as singletons. The material sequenced was CD4+ T cells sorted from PBMCs, taken on the day of the yellow fever booster vaccination. These receptors all come from a man aged 30-40 years who received the YFV17D yellow fever vaccine. Both conserved end residues are trimmed from each CDR3.

TRBV6-1	TRBJ2-1	ASRANNEQF
TRBV10-2	TRBJ2-1	ASRQVSYNEQF
TRBV5-1	TRBJ1-2	ASSLNISPDGYT
TRBV14	TRBJ2-1	ASSQERLATSSYNEQF
TRBV7-2	TRBJ1-1	ASSYILSMASEAF
TRBV5-4	TRBJ1-6	ASSPDVGGNSPLH
TRBV6-1	TRBJ1-3	ASSLVTPGHGNTIY
TRBV12-3/TRBV12-4	TRBJ2-1	ASSFHPGRNEQF
TRBV2	TRBJ2-5	AHPGTSGPETQY
TRBV20-1	TRBJ1-1	SARGDRGNTEAF
TRBV5-4	TRBJ2-7	ARSWDPGSEQY
TRBV19	TRBJ2-3	ASNQGGLTDTQY
TRBV7-7	TRBJ2-6	ASSLDSSGANVLT
TRBV5-6	TRBJ2-5	ASSSRDWEETQY
TRBV19	TRBJ1-4	ASRKLYDNEKLF
TRBV28	TRBJ2-7	ASSESGRGEQY
TRBV6-6	TRBJ2-3	AIMGGRTDTQY
TRBV25-1	TRBJ2-1	ASSEAGLAGGYEQF
TRBV7-2	TRBJ2-5	ASSHAGTPGQETQY
TRBV5-1	TRBJ2-3	ASSLRGITDTQY
TRBV6-7	TRBJ2-7	ASFPYSNRTRTYEQY
TRBV29-1	TRBJ2-2	SVDNRGTGELF
TRBV5-5	TRBJ2-2	ASSFYAGELF
TRBV7-2	TRBJ2-3	ASSLAAGPPRARYTQY
TRBV7-2	TRBJ2-1	ASSFQANSNEQF
TRBV18	TRBJ2-1	ASSPPAGRNEQF